This T cell receptor (beta chain) was recorded in a study of monozygotic twins with inflammatory bowel disease. The CDR3 length is 16 residues. In germline, CDR1 is SGHRS, CDR2 YFSETQ. With the 5' RACE reads reprocessed, TCRdb shows one record per CDR3 protein and no DNA. Its listing shows 420,000 or so distinct CDR3 sequences. The sequenced sample was blood. This clonotype was sampled from a human donor with ulcerative colitis or Crohn's disease, or a healthy co-twin of an affected twin (not recorded which). The V call is TRBV5-1, the J call TRBJ2-3; the D call from TCRdb, TRBD2, cannot be confirmed without DNA. The CDR3 here is CASSLSISLPVDTQYF.